The rows below give T cell receptor beta chains drawn from one sample of a study of T cell responses to AZD1222 COVID-19 vaccine. Assay used: immunoSEQ multiplex PCR; TCRdb lists only in-frame clones, some missing. The repertoire holds some 72,000 clones, with 92% as singletons. The sequenced sample was peripheral blood, obtained on day 0 of MenACWY control vaccination. The source of these receptors is an adult in good health. The CDR3 runs from the conserved cysteine through the conserved F or W. Each record gives: CDR3 protein, CDR3 DNA, clone size, J gene, V gene, D gene. D genes are given only for firm matches. The listing skips clone size in some rows; elsewhere it reads once, few, many or a size class.

CDR3aa: CASSSIMGQQAYNEQFF
CDR3nt: TGTGCCAGCAGTTCAATTATGGGACAGCAAGCCTACAATGAGCAGTTCTTC
abundance: NA
j_gene: TRBJ2-1
v_gene: TRBV28
d_gene: TRBD1

CDR3aa: CATSEPGQKASTDTQYF
CDR3nt: TGTGCCACCAGTGAGCCTGGACAGAAAGCTAGCACAGATACGCAGTATTTT
abundance: NA
j_gene: TRBJ2-3
v_gene: TRBV24-1
d_gene: NA

CDR3aa: CASSEEGQPGQPQHF
CDR3nt: TGTGCCAGCAGTGAAGAAGGACAACCTGGGCAGCCCCAGCATTTT
abundance: NA
j_gene: TRBJ1-5
v_gene: TRBV6-4
d_gene: NA

CDR3aa: CATSRVWPPIEETQYF
CDR3nt: TGTGCCACCAGCAGAGTCTGGCCACCCATCGAAGAGACCCAGTACTTC
abundance: NA
j_gene: TRBJ2-5
v_gene: TRBV15
d_gene: NA

CDR3aa: CASSVDQGHYGYTF
CDR3nt: TGTGCCAGCAGCGTAGACCAGGGGCACTATGGCTACACCTTC
abundance: NA
j_gene: TRBJ1-2
v_gene: TRBV9
d_gene: NA

CDR3aa: CASSPEAGNYEQYF
CDR3nt: TGTGCCAGCAGTCCGGAGGCGGGCAACTACGAGCAGTACTTC
abundance: NA
j_gene: TRBJ2-7
v_gene: TRBV5-4
d_gene: NA

CDR3aa: CASSWGPHLTSSYNSPLHF
CDR3nt: TGTGCCAGCAGTTGGGGACCCCACCTCACAAGCTCCTATAATTCACCCCTCCACTTT
abundance: NA
j_gene: TRBJ1-6
v_gene: TRBV27
d_gene: NA

CDR3aa: CATSKSGVIPYNEQFF
CDR3nt: TGTGCCACCAGCAAGTCAGGGGTAATCCCCTACAATGAGCAGTTCTTC
abundance: NA
j_gene: TRBJ2-1
v_gene: TRBV15
d_gene: NA

CDR3aa: CASSYRARGYTF
CDR3nt: TGTGCCAGTAGTTACAGAGCGAGGGGCTACACCTTC
abundance: NA
j_gene: TRBJ1-2
v_gene: TRBV19
d_gene: NA

CDR3aa: CASSHGRWDANEQFF
CDR3nt: TGTGCCAGCAGCCACGGTCGATGGGACGCCAATGAGCAGTTCTTC
abundance: NA
j_gene: TRBJ2-1
v_gene: TRBV14
d_gene: NA

CDR3aa: CASRGQGNTEAFF
CDR3nt: TGTGCCAGCAGGGGACAGGGGAACACTGAAGCTTTCTTT
abundance: once
j_gene: TRBJ1-1
v_gene: TRBV11-2
d_gene: TRBD1

CDR3aa: CASSPESATNEKLFF
CDR3nt: TGTGCCAGCAGCCCCGAGAGCGCAACTAATGAAAAACTGTTTTTT
abundance: NA
j_gene: TRBJ1-4
v_gene: TRBV7-2
d_gene: NA

CDR3aa: CASTHLSSYNEQFF
CDR3nt: TGTGCCAGCACCCACTTGAGCTCCTACAATGAGCAGTTCTTC
abundance: NA
j_gene: TRBJ2-1
v_gene: TRBV7-2
d_gene: NA

CDR3aa: CASSYIQGYEQYF
CDR3nt: TGTGCCAGCAGTTACATTCAGGGCTACGAGCAGTACTTC
abundance: NA
j_gene: TRBJ2-7
v_gene: TRBV6-5
d_gene: NA

CDR3aa: CASSPIEGVGETQYF
CDR3nt: TGTGCCAGCAGCCCCATTGAGGGAGTAGGAGAGACCCAGTACTTC
abundance: NA
j_gene: TRBJ2-5
v_gene: TRBV3-1/TRBV3-2
d_gene: NA

CDR3aa: CASSIGRGQGATEAFF
CDR3nt: TGTGCCAGTAGTATCGGGAGGGGTCAGGGGGCCACTGAAGCTTTCTTT
abundance: few
j_gene: TRBJ1-1
v_gene: TRBV19
d_gene: TRBD1

CDR3aa: CASSLAGLFSGELFF
CDR3nt: TGTGCCAGCAGCTTAGCGGGACTTTTTTCCGGGGAGCTGTTTTTT
abundance: NA
j_gene: TRBJ2-2
v_gene: TRBV5-6
d_gene: TRBD2

CDR3aa: CASSMFSPGLHLGPFTGELFF
CDR3nt: TGTGCCAGTAGTATGTTCTCTCCGGGACTACATCTGGGGCCGTTCACCGGGGAGCTGTTTTTT
abundance: NA
j_gene: TRBJ2-2
v_gene: TRBV19
d_gene: TRBD2

CDR3aa: CASASSGRARTGELFF
CDR3nt: TGTGCCAGCGCGTCTAGCGGGAGGGCCAGGACCGGGGAGCTGTTTTTT
abundance: once
j_gene: TRBJ2-2
v_gene: TRBV6-4
d_gene: TRBD2

CDR3aa: CASTYGEGAPGYTF
CDR3nt: TGTGCCAGCACCTACGGAGAGGGGGCGCCGGGCTACACCTTC
abundance: NA
j_gene: TRBJ1-2
v_gene: TRBV7-9
d_gene: TRBD1

CDR3aa: CASSVTGRWAGELFF
CDR3nt: TGTGCCAGCAGCGTCACGGGGCGCTGGGCCGGGGAGCTGTTTTTT
abundance: NA
j_gene: TRBJ2-2
v_gene: TRBV9
d_gene: NA

CDR3aa: CASSFQIGGGADNYEQYF
CDR3nt: TGCGCCAGCAGCTTTCAAATCGGCGGGGGGGCCGACAACTACGAGCAGTACTTC
abundance: NA
j_gene: TRBJ2-7
v_gene: TRBV5-1
d_gene: TRBD2

CDR3aa: CASSAKNIQYF
CDR3nt: TGTGCCAGCTCGGCCAAAAACATTCAGTACTTC
abundance: NA
j_gene: TRBJ2-4
v_gene: TRBV27
d_gene: NA

CDR3aa: CASTGGNLLGDQPQHF
CDR3nt: TGTGCCAGCACCGGGGGCAATCTTTTGGGGGATCAGCCCCAGCATTTT
abundance: NA
j_gene: TRBJ1-5
v_gene: TRBV28
d_gene: NA

CDR3aa: CASSLLGSPLEQYF
CDR3nt: TGTGCCAGCAGCTTGCTGGGCAGCCCCCTCGAGCAGTACTTC
abundance: NA
j_gene: TRBJ2-7
v_gene: TRBV5-5
d_gene: NA

CDR3aa: CASRQGTTEAFF
CDR3nt: TGTGCCAGCAGGCAGGGGACCACTGAAGCTTTCTTT
abundance: few
j_gene: TRBJ1-1
v_gene: TRBV2
d_gene: NA

CDR3aa: CASSPPGQTWELFF
CDR3nt: TGTGCCAGCTCACCACCGGGACAGACCTGGGAGCTGTTTTTT
abundance: NA
j_gene: TRBJ2-2
v_gene: TRBV18
d_gene: TRBD1

CDR3aa: CASSLRRGTYNEQFF
CDR3nt: TGTGCCAGCAGCTTACGAAGGGGCACCTACAATGAGCAGTTCTTC
abundance: NA
j_gene: TRBJ2-1
v_gene: TRBV13
d_gene: NA

CDR3aa: CASSLEGQRGSPLHF
CDR3nt: TGTGCCAGCAGTTTAGAGGGGCAGAGGGGATCACCCCTCCACTTT
abundance: NA
j_gene: TRBJ1-6
v_gene: TRBV27
d_gene: NA

CDR3aa: CASSQSRPRLELQETQYF
CDR3nt: TGTGCCAGCAGCCAATCCCGTCCGCGACTAGAGCTCCAAGAGACCCAGTACTTC
abundance: NA
j_gene: TRBJ2-5
v_gene: TRBV3-1/TRBV3-2
d_gene: NA

CDR3aa: CASSRARIQGTQYF
CDR3nt: TGTGCCAGCAGCCGAGCGAGGATTCAGGGGACCCAGTACTTC
abundance: NA
j_gene: TRBJ2-5
v_gene: TRBV7-8
d_gene: NA

CDR3aa: CSVKKNYEQYF
CDR3nt: TGCAGCGTGAAAAAAAACTACGAGCAGTACTTC
abundance: once
j_gene: TRBJ2-7
v_gene: TRBV29-1
d_gene: NA

CDR3aa: CAISDRRVLGNTIYF
CDR3nt: TGTGCCATCAGTGACCGGAGGGTCCTCGGAAACACCATATATTTT
abundance: NA
j_gene: TRBJ1-3
v_gene: TRBV10-3
d_gene: NA

CDR3aa: CASSSTTGDYGYTF
CDR3nt: TGTGCCAGCAGTTCTACGACAGGGGACTATGGCTACACCTTC
abundance: NA
j_gene: TRBJ1-2
v_gene: TRBV6-6
d_gene: TRBD1

CDR3aa: CATSDFGTVGETQYF
CDR3nt: TGTGCCACCAGTGATTTCGGCACTGTGGGGGAGACCCAGTACTTC
abundance: NA
j_gene: TRBJ2-5
v_gene: TRBV24-1
d_gene: NA

CDR3aa: CASSISPAGGNQPQHF
CDR3nt: TGTGCCAGTAGTATTTCCCCGGCAGGGGGGAATCAGCCCCAGCATTTT
abundance: NA
j_gene: TRBJ1-5
v_gene: TRBV19
d_gene: TRBD1

CDR3aa: CASSLADTGELFF
CDR3nt: TGTGCCAGCAGCTTAGCCGACACCGGGGAGCTGTTTTTT
abundance: NA
j_gene: TRBJ2-2
v_gene: TRBV7-8
d_gene: NA

CDR3aa: CASSEFGVTEQYF
CDR3nt: TGTGCCAGCAGTGAATTTGGGGTGACCGAGCAGTACTTC
abundance: NA
j_gene: TRBJ2-7
v_gene: TRBV25-1
d_gene: NA

CDR3aa: CATSEPPGRIYNEQFF
CDR3nt: TGTGCCACCAGTGAACCCCCGGGACGGATCTACAATGAGCAGTTCTTC
abundance: NA
j_gene: TRBJ2-1
v_gene: TRBV24-1
d_gene: NA

CDR3aa: CASSGGQGAGDTQYF
CDR3nt: TGTGCCAGCAGCGGAGGACAGGGGGCTGGAGATACGCAGTATTTT
abundance: NA
j_gene: TRBJ2-3
v_gene: TRBV9
d_gene: TRBD1

CDR3aa: CASSQGLTNNYGYTF
CDR3nt: TGTGCCAGCAGCCAAGGCCTTACGAATAACTATGGCTACACCTTC
abundance: NA
j_gene: TRBJ1-2
v_gene: TRBV3-1/TRBV3-2
d_gene: NA